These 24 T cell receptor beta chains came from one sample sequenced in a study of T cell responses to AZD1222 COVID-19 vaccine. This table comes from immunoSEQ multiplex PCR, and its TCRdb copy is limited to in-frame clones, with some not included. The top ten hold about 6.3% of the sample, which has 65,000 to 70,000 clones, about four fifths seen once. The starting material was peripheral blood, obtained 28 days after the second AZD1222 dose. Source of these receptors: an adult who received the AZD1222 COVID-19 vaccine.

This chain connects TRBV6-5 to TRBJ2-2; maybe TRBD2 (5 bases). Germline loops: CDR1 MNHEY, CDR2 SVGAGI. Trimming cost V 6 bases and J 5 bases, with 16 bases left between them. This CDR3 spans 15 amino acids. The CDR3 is CASSPAGVWTGELFF. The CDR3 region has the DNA TGTGCCAGCAGCCCCGCCGGGGTGTGGACCGGGGAGCTGTTTTTT.

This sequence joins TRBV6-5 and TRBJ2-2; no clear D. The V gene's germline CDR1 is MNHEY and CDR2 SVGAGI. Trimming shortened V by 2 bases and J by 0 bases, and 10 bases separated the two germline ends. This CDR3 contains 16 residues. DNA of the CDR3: TGTGCCAGCAGTTACGGCCGTATCGCGAACACCGGGGAGCTGTTTTTT. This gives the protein CASSYGRIANTGELFF.

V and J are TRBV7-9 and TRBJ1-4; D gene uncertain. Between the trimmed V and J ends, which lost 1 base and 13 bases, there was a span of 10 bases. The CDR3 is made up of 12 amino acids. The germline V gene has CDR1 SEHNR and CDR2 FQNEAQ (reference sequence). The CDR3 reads CASSLGEVGLFF. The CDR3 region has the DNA TGTGCCAGCAGCTTAGGGGAGGTGGGACTGTTTTTT.

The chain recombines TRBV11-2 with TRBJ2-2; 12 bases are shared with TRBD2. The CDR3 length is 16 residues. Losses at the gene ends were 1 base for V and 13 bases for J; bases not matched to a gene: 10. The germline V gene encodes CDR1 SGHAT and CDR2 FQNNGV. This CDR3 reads CASSLGLAGALWGLFF. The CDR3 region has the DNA TGTGCCAGCAGCTTAGGACTAGCGGGGGCCCTCTGGGGGCTGTTTTTT.

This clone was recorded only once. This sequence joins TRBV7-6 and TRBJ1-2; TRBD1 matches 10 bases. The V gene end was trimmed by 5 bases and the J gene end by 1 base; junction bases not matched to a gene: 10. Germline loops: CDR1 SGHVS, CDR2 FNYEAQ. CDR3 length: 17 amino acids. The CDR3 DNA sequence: TGTGCCAGCAGCGTGGGACAGGGGCAGGGGTTTAACTATGGCTACACCTTC. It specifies CASSVGQGQGFNYGYTF.

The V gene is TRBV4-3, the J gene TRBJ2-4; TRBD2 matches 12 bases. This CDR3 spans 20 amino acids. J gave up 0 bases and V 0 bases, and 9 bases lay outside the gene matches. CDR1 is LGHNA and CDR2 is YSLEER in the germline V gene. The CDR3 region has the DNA TGCGCCAGCAGCCAAGATTTGACTAGCGGGGGATTTCTAGCCAAAAACATTCAGTACTTC. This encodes CASSQDLTSGGFLAKNIQYF.

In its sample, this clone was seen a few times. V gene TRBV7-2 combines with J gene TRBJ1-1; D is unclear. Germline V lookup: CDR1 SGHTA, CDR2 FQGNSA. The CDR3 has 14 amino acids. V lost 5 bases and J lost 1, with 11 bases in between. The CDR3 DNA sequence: TGTGCCAGCAGCCCTTTCGCCAAGAACACTGAAGCTTTCTTT. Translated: CASSPFAKNTEAFF.

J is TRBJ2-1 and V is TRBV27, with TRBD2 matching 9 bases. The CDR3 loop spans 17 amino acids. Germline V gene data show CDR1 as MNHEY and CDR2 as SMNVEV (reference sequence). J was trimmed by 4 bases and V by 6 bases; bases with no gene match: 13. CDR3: CASSRLADSFPYNEQFF. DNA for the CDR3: TGTGCCAGCAGCCGACTAGCGGACTCCTTTCCTTACAATGAGCAGTTCTTC.

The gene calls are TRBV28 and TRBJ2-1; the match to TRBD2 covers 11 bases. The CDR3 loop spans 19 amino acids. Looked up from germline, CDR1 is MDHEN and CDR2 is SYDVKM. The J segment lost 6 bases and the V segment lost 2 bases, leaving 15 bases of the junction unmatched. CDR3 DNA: TGTGCCAGCAGTTTACTAGCGGGGGGACCGGGATTTGGTCCCAATGAGCAGTTCTTC. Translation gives CASSLLAGGPGFGPNEQFF.

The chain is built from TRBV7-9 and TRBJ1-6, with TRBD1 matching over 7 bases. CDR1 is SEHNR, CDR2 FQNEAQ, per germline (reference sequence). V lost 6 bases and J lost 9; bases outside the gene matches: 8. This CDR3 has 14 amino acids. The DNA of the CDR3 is TGTGCCAGCAGACCAATTTACAGGGGTTCACCCCTCCACTTT. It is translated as CASRPIYRGSPLHF.

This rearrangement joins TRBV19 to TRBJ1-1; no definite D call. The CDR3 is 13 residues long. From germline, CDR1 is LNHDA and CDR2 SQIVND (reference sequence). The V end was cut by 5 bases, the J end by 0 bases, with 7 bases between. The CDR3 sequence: CASSLTMNTEAFF. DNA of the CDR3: TGTGCCAGTAGTTTGACGATGAACACTGAAGCTTTCTTT.

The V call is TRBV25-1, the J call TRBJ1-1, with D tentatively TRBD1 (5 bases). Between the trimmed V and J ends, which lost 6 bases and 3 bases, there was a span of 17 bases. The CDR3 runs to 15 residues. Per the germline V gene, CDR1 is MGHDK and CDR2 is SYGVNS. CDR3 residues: CASSDTRGGDTEAFF. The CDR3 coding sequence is TGTGCCAGCAGCGACACGAGGGGTGGCGACACTGAAGCTTTCTTT.

The chain's CDR3 is CASSGGGTDTQYF. CDR3 bases: TGCGCCAGCAGCGGGGGTGGCACAGATACGCAGTATTTT. The V gene is TRBV5-1, the J gene TRBJ2-3; D is perhaps TRBD1 or TRBD2 (5 bases each). Trimming removed 4 bases at V and 1 base at J, with 7 bases between. The CDR3 contains 13 residues. Germline values: CDR1 SGHRS, CDR2 YFSETQ.

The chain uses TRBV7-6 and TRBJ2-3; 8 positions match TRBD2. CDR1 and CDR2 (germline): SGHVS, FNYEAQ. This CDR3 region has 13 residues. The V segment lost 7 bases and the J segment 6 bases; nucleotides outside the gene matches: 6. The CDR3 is CASTRTGGDTQYF. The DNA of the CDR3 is TGTGCCAGCACCAGGACGGGAGGGGATACGCAGTATTTT.

The CDR3 DNA sequence: TGTGCCAGCAGTGAATCCCTAACAGGCTGGCCTGGAGCTTTCTTT. This sequence encodes CASSESLTGWPGAFF. This chain joins TRBV25-1 and TRBJ1-1; tentative D call: TRBD1 (5 bases). There are 15 residues in the CDR3. Trimming cost V 1 base and J 10 bases, with 19 bases left between them. Germline loops: CDR1 MGHDK, CDR2 SYGVNS.

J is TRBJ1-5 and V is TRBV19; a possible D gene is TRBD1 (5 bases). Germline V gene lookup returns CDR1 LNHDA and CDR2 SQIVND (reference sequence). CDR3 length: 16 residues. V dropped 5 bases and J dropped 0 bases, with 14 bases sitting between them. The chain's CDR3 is CASSERGSYSNQPQHF. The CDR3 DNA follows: TGTGCCAGTAGTGAACGGGGGAGCTATAGCAATCAGCCCCAGCATTTT.

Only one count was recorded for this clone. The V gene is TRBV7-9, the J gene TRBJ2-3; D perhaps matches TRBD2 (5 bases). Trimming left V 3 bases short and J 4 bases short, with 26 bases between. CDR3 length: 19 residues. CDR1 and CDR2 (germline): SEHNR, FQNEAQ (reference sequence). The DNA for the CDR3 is TGTGCCAGCAGCTTGCCCCTTAGGCTGAGAGGGAACACATCAGATACGCAGTATTTT. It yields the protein CASSLPLRLRGNTSDTQYF.

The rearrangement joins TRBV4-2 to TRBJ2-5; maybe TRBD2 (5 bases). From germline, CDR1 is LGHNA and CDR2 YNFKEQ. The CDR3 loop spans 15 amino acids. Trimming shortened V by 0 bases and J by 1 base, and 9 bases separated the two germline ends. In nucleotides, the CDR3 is TGTGCCAGCAGCCAAGACGGGGTTCCCCAAGAGACCCAGTACTTC. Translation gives CASSQDGVPQETQYF.

The CDR3 bases are TGCAGTGCTAGTGTTGTGATAACAGATACGCAGTATTTT. Protein product: CSASVVITDTQYF. V gene TRBV20-1 combines with J gene TRBJ2-3; D is unresolved. This CDR3 has 13 residues. The germline V gene encodes CDR1 DFQATT and CDR2 SNEGSKA (reference sequence). V was shortened by 3 bases and J by 3 bases, with 10 bases between the two germline ends.

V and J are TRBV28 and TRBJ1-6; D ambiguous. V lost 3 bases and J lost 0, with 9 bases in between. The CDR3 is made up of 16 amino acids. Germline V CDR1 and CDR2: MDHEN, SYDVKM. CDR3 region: CASSFTAVSYNSPLHF. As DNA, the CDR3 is TGTGCCAGCAGTTTCACGGCAGTCTCCTATAATTCACCCCTCCACTTT.

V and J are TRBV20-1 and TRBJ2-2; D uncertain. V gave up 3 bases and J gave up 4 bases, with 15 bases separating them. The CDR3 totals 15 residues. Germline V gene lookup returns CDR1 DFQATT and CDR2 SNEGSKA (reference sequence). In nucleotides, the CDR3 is TGCAGTGCTAGTTATCCTAGAACTGGCACCGGGGAGCTGTTTTTT. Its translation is CSASYPRTGTGELFF.

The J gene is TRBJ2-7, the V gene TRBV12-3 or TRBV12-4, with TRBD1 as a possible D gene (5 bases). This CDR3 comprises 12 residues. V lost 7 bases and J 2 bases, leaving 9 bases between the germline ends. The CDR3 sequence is CASKGRTYEQYF. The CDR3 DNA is TGTGCCAGCAAGGGGCGCACCTACGAGCAGTACTTC.

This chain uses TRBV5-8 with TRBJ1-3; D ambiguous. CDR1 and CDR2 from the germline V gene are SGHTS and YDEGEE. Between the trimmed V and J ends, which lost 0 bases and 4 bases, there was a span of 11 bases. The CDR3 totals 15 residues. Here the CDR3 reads CASSLGVPVGNTIYF. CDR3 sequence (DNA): TGTGCCAGCAGCTTGGGGGTCCCAGTCGGAAACACCATATATTTT.

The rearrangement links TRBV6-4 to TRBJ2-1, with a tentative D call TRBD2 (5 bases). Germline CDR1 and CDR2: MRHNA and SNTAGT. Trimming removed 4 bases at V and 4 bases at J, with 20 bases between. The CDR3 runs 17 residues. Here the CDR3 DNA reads TGTGCCAGCAGTGTCTACAAACCACCTCGGAGGTACAATGAGCAGTTCTTC. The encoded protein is CASSVYKPPRRYNEQFF.